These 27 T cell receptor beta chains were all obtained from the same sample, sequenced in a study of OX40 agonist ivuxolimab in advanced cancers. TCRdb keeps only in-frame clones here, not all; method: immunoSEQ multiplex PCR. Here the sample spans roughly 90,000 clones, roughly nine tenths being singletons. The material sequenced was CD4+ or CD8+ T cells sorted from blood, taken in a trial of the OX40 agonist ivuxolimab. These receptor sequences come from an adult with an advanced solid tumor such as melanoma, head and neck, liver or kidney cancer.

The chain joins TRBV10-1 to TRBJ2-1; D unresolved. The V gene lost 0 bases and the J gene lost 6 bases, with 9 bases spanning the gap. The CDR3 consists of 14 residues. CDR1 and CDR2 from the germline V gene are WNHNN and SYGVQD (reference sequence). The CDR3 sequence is CASSESDLLNEQFF. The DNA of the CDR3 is TGCGCCAGCAGTGAGTCGGACCTTCTCAATGAGCAGTTCTTC.

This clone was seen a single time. The CDR3 DNA reads as TGTGCCAGCAGTCTGGGACAGCAGAACACTGAAGCTTTCTTT. It specifies CASSLGQQNTEAFF. The chain is built from TRBV21-1 and TRBJ1-1; the D call in the table, TRBD1, was not verified against the DNA. TRBV21-1 is a pseudogene segment. The CDR3 consists of 14 residues.

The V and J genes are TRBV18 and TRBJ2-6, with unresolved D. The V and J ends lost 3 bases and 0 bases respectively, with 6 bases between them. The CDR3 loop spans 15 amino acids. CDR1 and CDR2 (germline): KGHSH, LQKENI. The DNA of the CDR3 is TGTGCCAGCTCACCGCCCTTCTCTGGGGCCAACGTCCTGACTTTC. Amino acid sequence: CASSPPFSGANVLTF.

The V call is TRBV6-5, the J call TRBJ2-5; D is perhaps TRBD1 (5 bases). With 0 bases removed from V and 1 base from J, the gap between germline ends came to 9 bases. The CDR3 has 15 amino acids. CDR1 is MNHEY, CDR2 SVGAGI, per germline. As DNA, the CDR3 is TGTGCCAGCAGTTACTCAACAGGTACCCAAGAGACCCAGTACTTC. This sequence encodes CASSYSTGTQETQYF.

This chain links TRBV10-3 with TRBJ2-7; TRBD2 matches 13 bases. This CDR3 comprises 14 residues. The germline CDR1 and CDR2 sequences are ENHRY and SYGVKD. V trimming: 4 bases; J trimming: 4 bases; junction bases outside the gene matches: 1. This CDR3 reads CAISGLAGGYEQYF. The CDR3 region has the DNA TGTGCCATCAGTGGACTAGCGGGAGGATACGAGCAGTACTTC.

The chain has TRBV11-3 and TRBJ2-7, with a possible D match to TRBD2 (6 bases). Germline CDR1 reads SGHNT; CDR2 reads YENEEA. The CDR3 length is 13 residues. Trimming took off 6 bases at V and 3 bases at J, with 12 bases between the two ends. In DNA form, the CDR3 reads TGTGCCAGCAGTTTCTCCGGGAGCTACGAGCAGTACTTC. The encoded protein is CASSFSGSYEQYF.

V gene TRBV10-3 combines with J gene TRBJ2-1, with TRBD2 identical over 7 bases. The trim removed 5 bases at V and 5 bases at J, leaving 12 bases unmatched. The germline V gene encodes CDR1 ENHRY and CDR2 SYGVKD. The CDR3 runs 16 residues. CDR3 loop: CAISSPSAGDNNEQFF. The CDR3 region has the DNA TGTGCCATCAGTAGTCCATCGGCGGGAGACAACAATGAGCAGTTCTTC.

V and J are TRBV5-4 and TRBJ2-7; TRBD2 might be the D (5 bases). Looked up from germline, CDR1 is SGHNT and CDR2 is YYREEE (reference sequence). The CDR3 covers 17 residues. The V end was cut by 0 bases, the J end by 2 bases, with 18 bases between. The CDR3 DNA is TGTGCCAGCAGCTTGGCCAAGAACACGGAGCGGACCTACGAGCAGTACTTC. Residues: CASSLAKNTERTYEQYF.

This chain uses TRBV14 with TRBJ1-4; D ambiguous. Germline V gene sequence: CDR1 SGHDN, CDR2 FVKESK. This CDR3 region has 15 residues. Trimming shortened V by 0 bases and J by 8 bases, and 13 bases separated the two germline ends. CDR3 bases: TGTGCCAGCAGCCAAGAAATGGTCGTAGGAGAAAAACTGTTTTTT. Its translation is CASSQEMVVGEKLFF.

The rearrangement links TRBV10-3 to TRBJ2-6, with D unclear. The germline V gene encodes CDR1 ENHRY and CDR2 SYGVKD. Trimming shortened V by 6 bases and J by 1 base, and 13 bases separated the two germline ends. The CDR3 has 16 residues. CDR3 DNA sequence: TGTGCCATCAGCCCGATTAGTGGATCTGGGGCCAACGTCCTGACTTTC. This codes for CAISPISGSGANVLTF.

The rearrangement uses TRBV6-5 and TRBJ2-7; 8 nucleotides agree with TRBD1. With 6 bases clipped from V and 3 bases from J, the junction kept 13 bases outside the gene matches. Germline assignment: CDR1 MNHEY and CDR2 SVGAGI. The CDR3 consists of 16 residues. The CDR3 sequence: CASSYRSTGADYEQYF. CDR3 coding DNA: TGTGCCAGCAGCTACAGATCGACAGGGGCTGACTACGAGCAGTACTTC.

CDR3 in DNA: TGTGCCAGTAGTTCGTCGATCGGGGGAGGCGGGGAGCTGTTTTTT. Its translation: CASSSSIGGGGELFF. The rearrangement uses TRBV19 and TRBJ2-2, with D possibly TRBD2 on 6 matching bases. The ends were cut back, 5 bases at V and 7 bases at J, with 17 bases in the middle. CDR1 LNHDA and CDR2 SQIVND come from the germline V gene (reference sequence). The CDR3 runs to 15 residues.

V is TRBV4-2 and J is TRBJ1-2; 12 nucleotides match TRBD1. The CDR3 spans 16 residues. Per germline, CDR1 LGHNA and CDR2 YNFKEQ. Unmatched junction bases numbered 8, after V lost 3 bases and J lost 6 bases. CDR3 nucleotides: TGTGCCAGCAGCCACGGTTGGGACAGGGGGCGGGATGGCTACACCTTC. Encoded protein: CASSHGWDRGRDGYTF.

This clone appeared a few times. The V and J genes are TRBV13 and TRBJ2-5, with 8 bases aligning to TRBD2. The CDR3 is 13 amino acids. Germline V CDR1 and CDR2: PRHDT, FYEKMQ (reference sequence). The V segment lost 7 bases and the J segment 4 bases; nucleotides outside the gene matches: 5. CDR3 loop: CASTRAGVETQYF. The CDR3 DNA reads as TGTGCCAGCACCCGAGCGGGAGTAGAGACCCAGTACTTC.

CDR3 in DNA: TGTGCCAGCAGCCCTGATGGAGGGTTTAATCAGCCCCAGCATTTT. Translated, it gives CASSPDGGFNQPQHF. The V gene is TRBV6-5, the J gene TRBJ1-5; no reliable D call. V lost 6 bases, J lost 4 bases, and 16 bases lay in between. Germline assignment: CDR1 MNHEY and CDR2 SVGAGI. CDR3 length equals 15 residues.

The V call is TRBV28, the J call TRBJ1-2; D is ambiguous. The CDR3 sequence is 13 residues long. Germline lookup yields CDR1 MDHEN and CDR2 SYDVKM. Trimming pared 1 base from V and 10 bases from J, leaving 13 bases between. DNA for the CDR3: TGTGCCAGCAGTTTATACCTGGGAGTTGCCTACACCTTC. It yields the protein CASSLYLGVAYTF.

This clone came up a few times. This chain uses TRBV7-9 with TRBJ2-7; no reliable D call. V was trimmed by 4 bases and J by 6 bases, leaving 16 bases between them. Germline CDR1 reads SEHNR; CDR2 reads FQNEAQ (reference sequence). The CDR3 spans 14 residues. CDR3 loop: CASSSPPGPGEQYF. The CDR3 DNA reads TGTGCCAGCAGCTCACCCCCCGGACCCGGCGAGCAGTACTTC.

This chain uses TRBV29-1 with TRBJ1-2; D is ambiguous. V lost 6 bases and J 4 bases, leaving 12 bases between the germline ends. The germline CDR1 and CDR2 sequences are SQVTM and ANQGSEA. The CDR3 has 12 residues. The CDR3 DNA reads TGCAGCGTGTCCTTAATCCTCTATGGCTACACCTTC. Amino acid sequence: CSVSLILYGYTF.

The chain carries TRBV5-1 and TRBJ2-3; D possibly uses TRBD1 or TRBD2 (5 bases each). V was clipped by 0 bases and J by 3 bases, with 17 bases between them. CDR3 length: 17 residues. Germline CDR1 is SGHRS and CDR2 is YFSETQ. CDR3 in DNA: TGCGCCAGCAGCTTGGCCGGGACCGGCAGATCAACAGATACGCAGTATTTT. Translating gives CASSLAGTGRSTDTQYF. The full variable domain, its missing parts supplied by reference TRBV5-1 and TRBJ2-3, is KAGVTQTPRYLIKTRGQQVTLSCSPISGHRSVSWYQQTPGQGLQFLFEYFSETQRNKGNFPGRFSGRQFSNSRSEMNVSTLELGDSALYLCASSLAGTGRSTDTQYFGPGTRLTVL.

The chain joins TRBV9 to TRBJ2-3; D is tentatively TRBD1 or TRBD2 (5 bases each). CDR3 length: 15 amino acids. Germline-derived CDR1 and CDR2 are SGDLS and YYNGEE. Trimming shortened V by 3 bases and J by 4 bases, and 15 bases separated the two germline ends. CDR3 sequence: CASSALGEFADTQYF. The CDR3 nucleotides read TGTGCCAGCAGCGCATTGGGGGAGTTCGCAGATACGCAGTATTTT.

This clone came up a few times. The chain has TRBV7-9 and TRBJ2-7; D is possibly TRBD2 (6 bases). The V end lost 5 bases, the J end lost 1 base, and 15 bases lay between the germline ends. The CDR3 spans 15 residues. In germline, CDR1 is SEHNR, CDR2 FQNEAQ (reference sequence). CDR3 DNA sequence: TGTGCCAGCAGCGATAGCGGAATGGGGTCCTACGAGCAGTACTTC. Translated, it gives CASSDSGMGSYEQYF.

CDR3 bases: TGCGCCAGCAGCCCTCGACAGTACAATGAGCAGTTCTTC. Residues: CASSPRQYNEQFF. V and J are TRBV10-1 and TRBJ2-1, with D possibly being TRBD1 (5 bases). CDR1 and CDR2 (germline): WNHNN, SYGVQD (reference sequence). The CDR3 loop spans 13 amino acids. Trimming stripped 6 bases from V and 4 bases from J, with 10 bases between.

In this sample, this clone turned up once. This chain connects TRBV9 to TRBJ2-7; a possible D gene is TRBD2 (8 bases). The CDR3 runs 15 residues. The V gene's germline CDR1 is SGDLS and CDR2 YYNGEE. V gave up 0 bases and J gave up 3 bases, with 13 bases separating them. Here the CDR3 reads CASSVAGGGGYEQYF. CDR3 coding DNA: TGTGCCAGCAGCGTAGCGGGAGGGGGCGGCTACGAGCAGTACTTC.

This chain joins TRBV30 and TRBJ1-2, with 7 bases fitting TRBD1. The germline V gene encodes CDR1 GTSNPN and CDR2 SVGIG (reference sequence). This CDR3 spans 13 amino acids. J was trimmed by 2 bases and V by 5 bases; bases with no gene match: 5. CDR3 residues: CAWATGNNYGYTF. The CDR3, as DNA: TGTGCCTGGGCGACAGGGAACAACTATGGCTACACCTTC. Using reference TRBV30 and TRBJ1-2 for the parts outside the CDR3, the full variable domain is SQTIHQWPATLVQPVGSPLSLECTVEGTSNPNLYWYRQAAGRGLQLLFYSVGIGQISSEVPQNLSASRPQDRQFILSSKKLLLSDSGFYLCAWATGNNYGYTFGSGTRLTVV.

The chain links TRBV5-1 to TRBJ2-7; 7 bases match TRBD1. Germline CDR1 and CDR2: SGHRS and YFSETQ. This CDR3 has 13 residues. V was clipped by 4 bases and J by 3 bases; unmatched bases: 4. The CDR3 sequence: CASSGDRVYEQYF. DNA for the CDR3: TGCGCCAGCAGCGGAGACAGGGTCTACGAGCAGTACTTC.

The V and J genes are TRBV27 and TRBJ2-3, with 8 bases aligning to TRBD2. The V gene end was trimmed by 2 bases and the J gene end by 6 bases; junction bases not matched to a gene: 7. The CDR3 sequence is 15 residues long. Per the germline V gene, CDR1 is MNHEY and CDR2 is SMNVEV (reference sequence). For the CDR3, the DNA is TGTGCCAGCAGTTTACTGGCGGGGGGCTTGGATACGCAGTATTTT. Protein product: CASSLLAGGLDTQYF.

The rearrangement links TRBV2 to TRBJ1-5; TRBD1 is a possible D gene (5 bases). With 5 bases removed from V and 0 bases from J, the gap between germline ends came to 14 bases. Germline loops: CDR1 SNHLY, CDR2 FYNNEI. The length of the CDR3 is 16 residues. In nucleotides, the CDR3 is TGTGCCAGCAGTTACGACAGTGGGTATAGCAATCAGCCCCAGCATTTT. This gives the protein CASSYDSGYSNQPQHF.